A selection of T cell receptor beta chains follows, all from one sample in a study of T cell repertoires in cytomegalovirus infection. Which antigens these TCRs recognize remains unknown. Using its own MiXCR run on the reads, TCRdb lists one record per CDR3 protein. The sample has hundreds of thousands of distinct CDR3 sequences; approximately 31% are singletons. Material: cultured CD8+ T cells from PBMCs, obtained from culture after CMV antigen stimulation. These receptor sequences come from a human donor in good health (CMV status not recorded). Some clones in this sample may be carry-over from other donors' samples. Each CDR3 is given with its conserved first and last residue. The D gene is left open where the match is weak. Clone size is given for some rows only: seen once, a few or many times, or a class if the clone is expanded.

-	TRBV11-3	-	TRBJ2-1	TGTGCCAGCAGCTCTTGGGAGGTTCGGGACAATGAGCAGTTCTTC	CASSSWEVRDNEQFF
many	TRBV4-1	TRBD2	TRBJ2-1	TGCGCCAGCAGCCAAGAACCTAGCGGGGGGGGCTACAATGAGCAGTTCTTC	CASSQEPSGGGYNEQFF
-	TRBV9	-	TRBJ1-5	TGTGCCAGCAGCCCAGGACAGACCCCTATGGGCAATCAGCCCCAGCATTTT	CASSPGQTPMGNQPQHF
few	TRBV6-6	TRBD2	TRBJ2-3	TGTGCCAGCACCTCTAGCGGGGGGGCAACTGATACGCAGTATTTT	CASTSSGGATDTQYF
-	TRBV7-8	-	TRBJ2-1	TGTGCCAGCACCTTTCCCTCGGCCTACAATGAGCAGTTCTTC	CASTFPSAYNEQFF
-	TRBV7-9	-	TRBJ2-1	TGTGCCAGCAGCTTAGCGGAGTGGGATGGAGATGAGCAGTTCTTC	CASSLAEWDGDEQFF
-	TRBV12-5	-	TRBJ2-2	TGTGCTAGTGGTTTTTTGGTCCGGGGCTCGAACACCGGGGAGCTGTTTTTT	CASGFLVRGSNTGELFF
-	TRBV2	-	TRBJ2-1	TGTGCCACCAAGATCGGATACAATGAGCAGTTCTTC	CATKIGYNEQFF
few	TRBV6-2/TRBV6-3	-	TRBJ2-1	TGTGCCAGCAGTTACTCTTGGCAATACAATGAGCAGTTCTTC	CASSYSWQYNEQFF
-	TRBV4-1	-	TRBJ1-5	TGCGCCAGCAGCCAAGGCACCCAGCCCCAGCATTTT	CASSQGTQPQHF
few	TRBV15	TRBD1	TRBJ1-2	TGTGCCACCAGCGGGGGACAGGGGATTTGGAATGGCTACACCTTC	CATSGGQGIWNGYTF
-	TRBV12-3/TRBV12-4	-	TRBJ2-7	TGTGCCAGCAGTTCTTCCGAAGACCAGGGCTACGAGCAGTACTTC	CASSSSEDQGYEQYF
-	TRBV5-1	-	TRBJ1-4	TGCGCCAGCAGCCGGCCGGGGGATGAAAAACTGTTTTTT	CASSRPGDEKLFF
few	TRBV7-6	TRBD1	TRBJ1-1	TGTGCCAGCAGCTTCCCGACAGGGTCATACACTGAAGCTTTCTTT	CASSFPTGSYTEAFF
many	TRBV28	-	TRBJ2-7	TGTGCCAGCAGCCTGAGGGGTGTAACCTCCTACGAGCAGTACTTC	CASSLRGVTSYEQYF
-	TRBV7-2	TRBD1	TRBJ1-6	TGTGCCAGCAGCTTAATTTCTGGACAGGGTTTGTTTTCACCCCTCCACTTT	CASSLISGQGLFSPLHF
few	TRBV23-1	-	TRBJ1-1	TGCGCCAGCAGTCAATTGCGAAGGGGCGGGAACACTGAAGCTTTCTTT	CASSQLRRGGNTEAFF
few	TRBV27	-	TRBJ2-3	TGTGCCAGCGTGAGGGGAGGCGGCACAGATACGCAGTATTTT	CASVRGGGTDTQYF
-	TRBV7-6	TRBD2	TRBJ2-1	TGTGCCAGCAGCGGGCGGGGGACAGCGGGGGGTTACAATGAGCAGTTCTTC	CASSGRGTAGGYNEQFF
once	TRBV6-5	-	TRBJ2-3	TGTGCCAGCAGACCCTACAGCCCCAGCACAGATACGCAGTATTTT	CASRPYSPSTDTQYF
-	TRBV12-3/TRBV12-4	-	TRBJ2-3	TGTGCCAGCAGTTATATGTTTTGGGGGGAGGGCACAGATACGCAGTATTTT	CASSYMFWGEGTDTQYF
many	TRBV27	-	TRBJ1-5	TGTGCCAGCAGCCCGGATCTAGGACAGCCCCAGCATTTT	CASSPDLGQPQHF
-	TRBV2	TRBD1	TRBJ1-2	TGTGCCAGCAGGGCAGGGGGTCCTGGCTACACCTTC	CASRAGGPGYTF
many	TRBV7-6	TRBD1	TRBJ2-7	TGTGCCAGCAGTCTGACAGGGCCGACCTACGAGCAGTACTTC	CASSLTGPTYEQYF
once	TRBV10-3	-	TRBJ2-1	TGTGCCTCAGAAGACCTGGGGGGAAGGAAGAGGAATGAGCAGTTCTTC	CASEDLGGRKRNEQFF
few	TRBV4-1	TRBD1	TRBJ1-2	TGCGCCAGCAGCCAAGTAATACCGGGACAGGGGCGAGCTAACTATGGCTACACCTTC	CASSQVIPGQGRANYGYTF
few	TRBV28	-	TRBJ2-5	TGTGCCAGCAGTCGCCCGCGGGGGACAGGTTTCCAAGAGACCCAGTACTTC	CASSRPRGTGFQETQYF
many	TRBV7-8	-	TRBJ1-1	TGTGCCAGCAGCTTATATAAAAGGGCGAACACTGAAGCTTTCTTT	CASSLYKRANTEAFF
many	TRBV7-8	-	TRBJ1-2	TGTGCCAGCAGCTTATCGGACAACCCCCGAGTCTATGGCTACACCTTC	CASSLSDNPRVYGYTF
-	TRBV7-6	TRBD2	TRBJ2-1	TGTGCCAGCAGCTTAGCAGCGGGGGGGTACGAGCAGTTCTTC	CASSLAAGGYEQFF
few	TRBV6-6	-	TRBJ1-1	TGTGCCAGCAGTTTATCCCTTTTAAGCCCGGACGCTGAAGCTTTCTTT	CASSLSLLSPDAEAFF
-	TRBV27	-	TRBJ1-1	TGTGCCAGCAGTTTATCCGGAATGAGGAGCACTGAAGCTTTCTTT	CASSLSGMRSTEAFF
-	TRBV20-1	-	TRBJ1-5	TGCAGTGCTAGAGATTTTCGGGAATCCCAGCCCCAGCATTTT	CSARDFRESQPQHF
-	TRBV10-3	TRBD2	TRBJ2-1	TGTGCCATCAGACTAGCGGGGGGCTACAATGAGCAGTTCTTC	CAIRLAGGYNEQFF
once	TRBV27	-	TRBJ1-1	TGTGCCAGCACCAAGGGAACTGAAGCTTTCTTT	CASTKGTEAFF
few	TRBV7-9	-	TRBJ1-1	TGTGCCAGCAGCGGTCAAATCAGGGGTGCTGAAGCTTTCTTT	CASSGQIRGAEAFF
-	TRBV4-1	TRBD1	TRBJ1-1	TGCGCCAGCAGCCAACCCGGGACAGACCGCACTGAAGCTTTCTTT	CASSQPGTDRTEAFF
-	TRBV6-4	TRBD2	TRBJ2-2	TGTGCCAGCAGTGATCGACTAGCGGGGGGCACCGGGGAGCTGTTTTTT	CASSDRLAGGTGELFF
-	TRBV5-1	-	TRBJ2-2	TGCGCCAGCAGCTTAACAGATCCCGGGGAGCTGTTTTTT	CASSLTDPGELFF
-	TRBV5-6	-	TRBJ2-5	TGTGCCAGCAGCAGGGCCTCAGGGTGGGCGACCCAGTACTTC	CASSRASGWATQYF
few	TRBV6-5	TRBD2	TRBJ2-5	TGTGCCAGCAGTTACTCGAGGATCGGGGGGGAGACCCAGTACTTC	CASSYSRIGGETQYF
few	TRBV7-6	-	TRBJ1-1	TGTGCCAGCAGCTTACGCGACGGGGGTAAGAACACTGAAGCTTTCTTT	CASSLRDGGKNTEAFF
-	TRBV20-1	TRBD1	TRBJ1-4	TGCAGTGCTAGAGGCGCCGGGACAGGGAATGAAAAACTGTTTTTT	CSARGAGTGNEKLFF
few	TRBV5-4	-	TRBJ1-1	TGTGCCAGCACCCGGGGGGACGGCGAAGCTTTCTTT	CASTRGDGEAFF
-	TRBV3-1	-	TRBJ2-1	TGTGCCAGCAGCCAAGATCTTGAGCCTCCCCGTCGTAGCTCCTACAATGAGCAGTTCTTC	CASSQDLEPPRRSSYNEQFF